One sample yielded the 30 T cell receptor beta chains listed below, sequenced in a study of Ad26.COV2.S vaccination and SARS-CoV-2 variants. The treatment is: approximately 18 received Ad26.COV2.S at low or high dose, single or two shots; about 5 received placebo; per-sample allocation not given. Day 63 following the first vaccine or placebo injection was when the samples were taken. TCRdb's copy holds only in-frame clones and misses some; the assay was immunoSEQ multiplex PCR. This table holds 380,000 or so clones, roughly nine tenths found once. This specimen was peripheral blood, taken in a trial of Ad26.COV2.S vaccine versus placebo. Source of these receptors: a person aged 18-65 years who received the Ad26.COV2.S COVID-19 vaccine or a placebo.

Comment on this clone: At one end the junction does not follow the germline gene, possibly because of a read error. V is TRBV15 and J is TRBJ1-4; tentatively, D is TRBD1 (6 bases). This CDR3 is built from 18 residues. Germline V gene lookup returns CDR1 LNHNV and CDR2 YYDKDF (reference sequence). CDR3 in amino acids: CATSRARGANERGEKLFF. The CDR3 DNA reads as TGTGCCACCAGTAGAGCCCGGGGGGCTAATGAGAGAGGTGAAAAACTGTTTTTT.

This clone was seen only once. This chain connects TRBV19 to TRBJ2-7, with D possibly matching TRBD2 (5 bases). Germline-derived CDR1 and CDR2 are LNHDA and SQIVND (reference sequence). Trimming cost V 6 bases and J 4 bases, with 13 bases left between them. The length of the CDR3 is 13 residues. The CDR3 DNA reads as TGTGCCAGTAGCCCCGGGATTAATTACGAGCAGTACTTC. This translates into CASSPGINYEQYF.

The V call is TRBV13, the J call TRBJ1-1; weak D call: TRBD1 (6 bases). This CDR3 comprises 12 residues. V dropped 5 bases and J dropped 7 bases, with 11 bases sitting between them. CDR1 and CDR2 from the germline V gene are PRHDT and FYEKMQ (reference sequence). The CDR3 coding sequence is TGTGCCAGCAGCCCAGGGGATATTGAAGCTTTCTTT. Protein product: CASSPGDIEAFF. Variable domain in full (rest from reference TRBV13 and TRBJ1-1): AAGVIQSPRHLIKEKRETATLKCYPIPRHDTVYWYQQGPGQDPQFLISFYEKMQSDKGSIPDRFSAQQFSDYHSELNMSSLELGDSALYFCASSPGDIEAFFGQGTRLTVV.

V is TRBV4-2 and J is TRBJ2-1; TRBD2 agrees at 10 bases. With 6 bases clipped from V and 7 bases from J, the junction kept 9 bases outside the gene matches. Per the germline V gene, CDR1 is LGHNA and CDR2 is YNFKEQ. The CDR3 is 15 residues long. This chain's CDR3 is CASSLGSGGVNEQFF. DNA for the CDR3: TGTGCCAGCAGTCTCGGCAGCGGGGGGGTTAATGAGCAGTTCTTC.

This clone occurred a few times. The chain employs TRBV6-5 and TRBJ2-7; D is possibly TRBD1 or TRBD2 (5 bases each). V lost 6 bases to trimming and J lost 5 bases, with 14 bases between them. The CDR3 has 13 residues. CDR1 is MNHEY, CDR2 SVGAGI, per germline. The DNA of the CDR3 is TGTGCCAGCAGGCGGCTGGGGGAACACGAGCAGTACTTC. This translates into CASRRLGEHEQYF.

V usage is TRBV19 and J usage is TRBJ1-1; D perhaps matches TRBD1 (6 bases). Per germline, CDR1 LNHDA and CDR2 SQIVND (reference sequence). There are 12 residues in the CDR3. Between the trimmed V and J ends, which lost 4 bases and 6 bases, there was a span of 9 bases. This chain's CDR3 is CASSSGGPEAFF. Written as DNA, the CDR3 is TGTGCCAGTAGTAGTGGGGGCCCTGAAGCTTTCTTT.

V usage is TRBV11-3 and J usage is TRBJ2-3; TRBD2 is a possible D gene (6 bases). CDR1 is SGHNT and CDR2 is YENEEA in the germline V gene. Trimming left V 5 bases short and J 3 bases short, with 9 bases between. CDR3 length equals 13 residues. CDR3 protein: CASSLLATDTQYF. In DNA form, the CDR3 reads TGTGCCAGCAGCCTTCTAGCGACAGATACGCAGTATTTT.

This clone was detected a few times. V and J are TRBV29-1 and TRBJ2-7, with TRBD1 identical over 7 bases. The CDR3 runs to 14 residues. Trimming removed 6 bases from V and 2 bases from J; junction bases left unmatched: 10. Germline V lookup: CDR1 SQVTM, CDR2 ANQGSEA. This CDR3 is CSVNTGVRAYEQYF. In DNA, the CDR3 is TGCAGCGTAAACACAGGGGTTAGGGCCTACGAGCAGTACTTC.

The genes are TRBV12-3 or TRBV12-4 and TRBJ2-7; D call uncertain. The CDR3 loop spans 12 amino acids. Trimming pared 6 bases from V and 2 bases from J, leaving 8 bases between. The CDR3 region has the DNA TGTGCCAGCAGCTGGGATACCTACGAGCAGTACTTC. Amino acid sequence: CASSWDTYEQYF.

This rearrangement joins TRBV19 to TRBJ2-5; a weak D match, TRBD1 (5 bases). V was clipped by 4 bases and J by 4 bases, with 10 bases between them. The V gene's germline CDR1 is LNHDA and CDR2 SQIVND (reference sequence). CDR3 length: 13 amino acids. For the CDR3, the DNA is TGTGCCAGTAGTACAGGGCCGGGAGAGACCCAGTACTTC. Its protein product is CASSTGPGETQYF. The full variable domain, rest sourced from reference TRBV19 and TRBJ2-5, is DGGITQSPKYLFRKEGQNVTLSCEQNLNHDAMYWYRQDPGQGLRLIYYSQIVNDFQKGDIAEGYSVSREKKESFPLTVTSAQKNPTAFYLCASSTGPGETQYFGPGTRLLVL.

Notes on this clone: The junction departs from the called germline gene at one end, perhaps through a read error. V usage is TRBV4-1 and J usage is TRBJ1-5; D is undetermined. There are 14 residues in the CDR3. Germline CDR1 MGHRA, CDR2 YSYEKL. CDR3 in amino acids: CASSPVLRDQSQHF. CDR3 coding DNA: TGCGCCAGCAGCCCCGTCCTGAGGGATCAGTCCCAGCATTTT.

This chain joins TRBV11-3 and TRBJ2-5, with unresolved D. Germline V CDR1 and CDR2: SGHNT, YENEEA. V was trimmed by 5 bases and J by 5 bases, leaving 12 bases between them. This CDR3 is 13 amino acids long. CDR3 nucleotides: TGTGCCAGCAGCGAAGGCTTGTACGAGACCCAGTACTTC. Its protein is CASSEGLYETQYF.

The V call is TRBV7-9, the J call TRBJ1-4, with D unresolved. Trimming stripped 1 base from V and 8 bases from J, with 14 bases between. This CDR3 is 15 amino acids long. In germline, CDR1 is SEHNR, CDR2 FQNEAQ (reference sequence). Written as DNA, the CDR3 is TGTGCCAGCAGCTTAGAGGGCCTTCAGGTAGAAAAACTGTTTTTT. This sequence encodes CASSLEGLQVEKLFF.

The rearrangement links TRBV9 to TRBJ2-1, with 7 bases that match TRBD2. The CDR3 totals 18 residues. CDR1 is SGDLS and CDR2 is YYNGEE in the germline V gene. V shed 0 bases, J shed 0 bases, and the junction held 9 bases outside the gene matches. The CDR3 here is CASSVGMWGGSSYNEQFF. The CDR3 nucleotides are TGTGCCAGCAGCGTAGGCATGTGGGGAGGGAGCTCCTACAATGAGCAGTTCTTC.

The DNA for the CDR3 is TGTGCCAGCAGTTACTCCCCCCCTGGGGTCGGGGAGCTGTTTTTT. Its translation: CASSYSPPGVGELFF. The V call is TRBV6-2 or TRBV6-3, the J call TRBJ2-2; no reliable D call. Trimming removed 0 bases from V and 7 bases from J, with 12 bases in between. Germline V lookup: CDR1 MNHEY, CDR2 SVGEGT. The CDR3 consists of 15 residues.

V is TRBV7-2 and J is TRBJ2-3; 7 positions agree with TRBD2. The CDR3 is 16 amino acids. The V gene end was trimmed by 1 base and the J gene end by 3 bases; junction bases not matched to a gene: 7. Per germline, CDR1 SGHTA and CDR2 FQGNSA. The CDR3 sequence is CASSLGLAEGTDTQYF. The CDR3 DNA sequence: TGTGCCAGCAGCTTAGGGCTAGCGGAGGGGACAGATACGCAGTATTTT.

The chain's CDR3 is CASSLWGRRGDTIYF. In DNA, the CDR3 is TGTGCCAGCAGCTTATGGGGACGGCGTGGGGACACCATATATTTT. This sequence joins TRBV11-2 and TRBJ1-3; D is perhaps TRBD1 (5 bases). This CDR3 spans 15 amino acids. Trimming took 2 bases from V and 8 from J, leaving 16 bases between them. Germline V CDR1 and CDR2: SGHAT, FQNNGV.

The gene calls are TRBV10-3 and TRBJ2-1; 9 bases line up with TRBD2. J lost 6 bases, V lost 2 bases, and 11 bases had no gene match. The CDR3 covers 17 residues. Germline assignment: CDR1 ENHRY and CDR2 SYGVKD. Here the CDR3 reads CAISEPTGLAIGNEQFF. For the CDR3, the DNA is TGTGCCATCAGTGAGCCTACTGGACTAGCGATTGGCAATGAGCAGTTCTTC.

The chain couples TRBV30 to TRBJ2-5; possibly TRBD2 for D (6 bases). Trimming took 3 bases from V and 0 from J, leaving 17 bases between them. Germline V lookup: CDR1 GTSNPN, CDR2 SVGIG (reference sequence). The CDR3 totals 16 residues. CDR3 DNA sequence: TGTGCCTGGAGCGCCACTAGCCCGATGTACCAAGAGACCCAGTACTTC. This encodes CAWSATSPMYQETQYF.

The CDR3 DNA reads as TGTGCCAGCCTCAGGGGCTACGAGCAGTACTTC. Amino acid sequence: CASLRGYEQYF. The rearrangement joins TRBV28 to TRBJ2-7; possibly TRBD1 for D (6 bases). The germline V gene encodes CDR1 MDHEN and CDR2 SYDVKM. The CDR3 totals 11 residues. The ends were cut back, 8 bases at V and 3 bases at J, with 8 bases in the middle.

This chain uses TRBV28 with TRBJ2-7; D remains unclear. This CDR3 comprises 12 residues. The germline V gene has CDR1 MDHEN and CDR2 SYDVKM. V lost 4 bases and J 3 bases, leaving 7 bases between the germline ends. CDR3 in amino acids: CASSYQNYEQYF. The DNA for the CDR3 is TGTGCCAGCAGTTACCAGAACTACGAGCAGTACTTC.

The chain joins TRBV20-1 to TRBJ2-3; D is ambiguous. The CDR3 contains 12 residues. V gave up 3 bases and J gave up 2 bases, with 6 bases separating them. The V gene's germline CDR1 is DFQATT and CDR2 SNEGSKA (reference sequence). CDR3 sequence reads: CSASRLTDTQYF. CDR3 nucleotides: TGCAGTGCTAGTAGGCTCACAGATACGCAGTATTTT.

This clone was seen a handful of times. The chain uses TRBV14 and TRBJ2-6, with D hard to call. The V and J ends lost 0 bases and 4 bases respectively, with 7 bases between them. CDR3 length: 15 residues. Looked up from germline, CDR1 is SGHDN and CDR2 is FVKESK. The CDR3 region has the DNA TGTGCCAGCAGCCAAGATTACGTAGGGGCCAACGTCCTGACTTTC. The encoded protein is CASSQDYVGANVLTF. Together with reference TRBV14 and TRBJ2-6, the CDR3 gives the full variable domain: EAGVTQFPSHSVIEKGQTVTLRCDPISGHDNLYWYRRVMGKEIKFLLHFVKESKQDESGMPNNRFLAERTGGTYSTLKVQPAELEDSGVYFCASSQDYVGANVLTFGAGSRLTVL.

Turning to this clone: One end of the junction varies from germline; a read error may be responsible. This rearrangement joins TRBV19 to TRBJ1-5; 7 bases agree with TRBD1. The CDR3 is 17 residues long. The V gene's germline CDR1 is LNHDA and CDR2 SQIVND (reference sequence). In DNA form, the CDR3 reads TGTGCGAGTATGGCAGGGGGTGTAAGCCTTAGCAATCAGCCCCAGCATTTT. Protein product: CASMAGGVSLSNQPQHF.

This sequence joins TRBV14 and TRBJ1-2; 7 positions match TRBD1. CDR1 and CDR2 (germline): SGHDN, FVKESK. The CDR3 runs to 16 residues. V lost 1 base and J lost 8; bases outside the gene matches: 13. The CDR3 coding sequence is TGTGCCAGCAGCCAAGTTGGGGAAGGACAGGCAGGAGGCTACACCTTC. The encoded protein is CASSQVGEGQAGGYTF.

The chain combines TRBV5-4 with TRBJ1-2; the D gene is possibly TRBD1 (5 bases). The CDR3 extends over 14 amino acids. CDR1 is SGHNT, CDR2 YYREEE, per germline (reference sequence). V dropped 2 bases and J dropped 7 bases, with 15 bases sitting between them. The CDR3 DNA reads as TGTGCCAGCAGCTTAAATTCAGGGACGGGTGGCTACACCTTC. Protein product: CASSLNSGTGGYTF.

The CDR3 sequence: CASSLGTVGDTEAFF. The CDR3, as DNA: TGTGCCAGCAGCTTAGGGACAGTGGGGGACACTGAAGCTTTCTTT. The chain uses TRBV7-6 and TRBJ1-1; tentative D call: TRBD1 (6 bases). Germline assignment: CDR1 SGHVS and CDR2 FNYEAQ. The CDR3 runs to 15 residues. Deletions cut 1 base from V and 3 bases from J, with 12 bases between.

The chain recombines TRBV19 with TRBJ2-7; 7 positions match TRBD2. This CDR3 comprises 15 residues. V gave up 1 base and J gave up 2 bases; unmatched junction bases: 5. Germline V gene data show CDR1 as LNHDA and CDR2 as SQIVND (reference sequence). The CDR3 bases are TGTGCCAGTAGTATAGGGGGAGGGGAGACCTACGAGCAGTACTTC. Translation gives CASSIGGGETYEQYF.

The chain employs TRBV2 and TRBJ1-1, with a possible D match to TRBD1 (5 bases). V lost 7 bases to trimming and J lost 1 base, with 10 bases between them. Germline CDR1 is SNHLY and CDR2 is FYNNEI. This CDR3 region has 13 residues. Written as DNA, the CDR3 is TGTGCCAGCAAACGGGACTCGAACACTGAAGCTTTCTTT. This sequence encodes CASKRDSNTEAFF.

This clone was seen a single time. The V gene is TRBV11-3, the J gene TRBJ2-2, with 7 bases aligning to TRBD2. The junction had 10 bases not matched to a gene; V was cut back by 4 bases and J by 8 bases. Germline CDR1 is SGHNT and CDR2 is YENEEA. This CDR3 contains 15 residues. CDR3 amino acids: CASSWAGEEWGELFF. The CDR3 nucleotides are TGTGCCAGCAGCTGGGCGGGAGAGGAATGGGGGGAGCTGTTTTTT.